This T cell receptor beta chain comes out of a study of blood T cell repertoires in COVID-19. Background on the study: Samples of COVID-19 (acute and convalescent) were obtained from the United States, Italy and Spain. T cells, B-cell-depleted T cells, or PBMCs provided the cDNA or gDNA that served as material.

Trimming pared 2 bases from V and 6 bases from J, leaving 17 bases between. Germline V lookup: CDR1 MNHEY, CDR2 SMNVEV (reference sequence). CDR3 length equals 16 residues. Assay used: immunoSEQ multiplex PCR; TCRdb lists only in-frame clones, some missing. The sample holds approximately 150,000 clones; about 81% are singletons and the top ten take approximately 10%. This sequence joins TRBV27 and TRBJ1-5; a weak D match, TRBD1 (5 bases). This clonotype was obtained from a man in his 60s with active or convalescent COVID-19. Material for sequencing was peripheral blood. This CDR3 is CASSLPSPGGGQPQHF. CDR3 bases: TGTGCCAGCAGTTTACCTTCTCCGGGGGGAGGTCAGCCCCAGCATTTT.